Listed below are T cell receptor beta chains from one sample, sequenced in a study of beta chain features in type 1 diabetes. The data were produced by immunoSEQ multiplex PCR, yet TCRdb's version contains in-frame clones alone and is incomplete. The sample holds about 280,000 clones, over 14% seen once. Sequenced: naive CD4+ T cells from blood. All receptors come from a man between 18 and 35 years old with type 1 diabetes. CDR3s include the opening cysteine and the closing phenylalanine or tryptophan. D genes are given only for firm matches. Clone size is shown for a subset of rows, as once, few, many or a class of expanded clone.

J gene: TRBJ1-5; D gene: TRBD1; V gene: TRBV30; clone size: NA; CDR3 DNA: TGTGCCTGGGACAGGGGCGAACTGTATAGCAATCAGCCCCAGCATTTT; CDR3 protein: CAWDRGELYSNQPQHF
J gene: TRBJ1-2; D gene: NA; V gene: TRBV9; clone size: few; CDR3 DNA: TGTGCCAGCAGCGACAGGGTCTATGGCTACACCTTC; CDR3 protein: CASSDRVYGYTF
J gene: TRBJ2-7; D gene: TRBD1; V gene: TRBV4-2; clone size: few; CDR3 DNA: TGTGCCAGCAGCCTTGACGGGGCAGGGGGCGTTCGATGGTACTTC; CDR3 protein: CASSLDGAGGVRWYF
J gene: TRBJ2-3; D gene: TRBD1; V gene: TRBV28; clone size: NA; CDR3 DNA: TGTGCCAGCAGCCGGGGACAGAGCACAGATACGCAGTATTTT; CDR3 protein: CASSRGQSTDTQYF
J gene: TRBJ2-1; D gene: TRBD1; V gene: TRBV19; clone size: few; CDR3 DNA: TGTGCCAGTAGTGACAGGGGAAAAAATGAGCAGTTCTTC; CDR3 protein: CASSDRGKNEQFF
J gene: TRBJ1-6; D gene: TRBD1; V gene: TRBV6-5; clone size: few; CDR3 DNA: TGTGCCAGCAGTTTCCAGGGGGGAAATTCACCCCTCCACTTT; CDR3 protein: CASSFQGGNSPLHF
J gene: TRBJ2-5; D gene: NA; V gene: TRBV5-1; clone size: NA; CDR3 DNA: TGCGCCAGCAGCTTGGGGGGGCCTGGAGAGACCCAGTACTTC; CDR3 protein: CASSLGGPGETQYF
J gene: TRBJ2-3; D gene: NA; V gene: TRBV6-1; clone size: few; CDR3 DNA: TGTGCCAGCAGTGAAGCGGGGGCACGAACTAGCACAGATACGCAGTATTTT; CDR3 protein: CASSEAGARTSTDTQYF
J gene: TRBJ2-1; D gene: NA; V gene: TRBV27; clone size: NA; CDR3 DNA: TGTGCCAGCAGTTTACGGAGCAGCTCCTACAATGAGCAGTTCTTC; CDR3 protein: CASSLRSSSYNEQFF
J gene: TRBJ2-3; D gene: NA; V gene: TRBV9; clone size: few; CDR3 DNA: TGTGCCAGCAGCGTAGACGCGGGGACTAGCACAGATACGCAGTATTTT; CDR3 protein: CASSVDAGTSTDTQYF
J gene: TRBJ2-3; D gene: NA; V gene: TRBV19; clone size: NA; CDR3 DNA: TGTGCCAGTAGTACCCCAGCAGGCCCCACAGATACGCAGTATTTT; CDR3 protein: CASSTPAGPTDTQYF
J gene: TRBJ2-3; D gene: NA; V gene: TRBV5-4; clone size: NA; CDR3 DNA: TGTGCCAGCAGCTTCCAGGGGAGCACAGATACGCAGTATTTT; CDR3 protein: CASSFQGSTDTQYF
J gene: TRBJ2-1; D gene: TRBD1; V gene: TRBV28; clone size: few; CDR3 DNA: TGTGCCAGCAGACCCGGGACAGGGTACAATGAGCAGTTCTTC; CDR3 protein: CASRPGTGYNEQFF
J gene: TRBJ2-1; D gene: NA; V gene: TRBV29-1; clone size: few; CDR3 DNA: TGCAGCGTTGAGGGGGGAGGAGGGGTCGGTGACGGGAGATTCAATGAGCAGTTCTTC; CDR3 protein: CSVEGGGGVGDGRFNEQFF
J gene: TRBJ2-7; D gene: TRBD2; V gene: TRBV4-1; clone size: few; CDR3 DNA: TGCGCCAGCAGCCAAGAGCAAGCTAGCGGATTCTACGAGCAGTACTTC; CDR3 protein: CASSQEQASGFYEQYF